A selection of T cell receptor beta chains follows, all from one sample in a study of blood T cell repertoires in COVID-19. Repertoires were generated with immunoSEQ multiplex PCR, while TCRdb's copy carries only in-frame clones and drops some. The table has 160,000 or so clones, about four fifths seen once; the top ten hold less than 20%. Sequencing was performed on PBMCs or T cells enriched from blood (not recorded which). The receptors were gathered from a man between 60 and 75 years old who had recovered from COVID-19. The CDR3 runs from the conserved cysteine through the conserved F or W. The D gene is left open where the match is weak. Clone sizes are given selectively: once, few, many, or a class where the clone is expanded.

clone_size	cdr3_length	d_call	j_call	v_call	cdr3_aa	cdr3_nt
NA	13	NA	TRBJ2-7	TRBV27	CASSLYGGYEQYF	TGTGCCAGCAGTTTATACGGGGGATACGAGCAGTACTTC
NA	15	TRBD2	TRBJ2-3	TRBV19	CASSIQRENTDTQYF	TGTGCCAGTAGTATACAGCGGGAGAATACAGATACGCAGTATTTT
NA	14	NA	TRBJ1-5	TRBV29-1	CSVSEGEGNQPQHF	TGCAGCGTCTCCGAGGGGGAAGGCAATCAGCCCCAGCATTTT
NA	15	TRBD1	TRBJ2-2	TRBV19	CASSWTGGHTGELFF	TGTGCCAGTAGCTGGACAGGGGGCCACACCGGGGAGCTGTTTTTT
once	14	NA	TRBJ1-5	TRBV6-1	CASSDGEGNQPQHF	TGTGCCAGCAGTGATGGGGAGGGCAATCAGCCCCAGCATTTT
once	13	TRBD1	TRBJ1-2	TRBV19	CASSLQGAGGYTF	TGTGCCAGTAGTTTACAGGGGGCAGGAGGCTACACCTTC
NA	14	NA	TRBJ2-7	TRBV7-2	CASSAPSAYYEQYF	TGTGCCAGCAGCGCCCCTAGCGCCTACTACGAGCAGTACTTC
NA	15	NA	TRBJ2-7	TRBV28	CASGGFGEPPYEQYF	TGTGCCAGCGGGGGGTTTGGCGAACCACCCTACGAGCAGTACTTC
NA	13	NA	TRBJ2-5	TRBV7-8	CASSRDSRETQYF	TGTGCCAGCAGCCGAGACTCCCGGGAGACCCAGTACTTC
NA	12	TRBD1	TRBJ1-2	TRBV28	CANTTGNYGYTF	TGTGCCAATACGACAGGGAACTATGGCTACACCTTC
NA	12	NA	TRBJ2-2	TRBV5-1	CASSSSTGELFF	TGCGCCAGCAGTTCCTCTACCGGGGAGCTGTTTTTT
NA	14	TRBD2	TRBJ2-7	TRBV5-1	CASSLGGLGTEQYF	TGCGCCAGCAGCTTGGGGGGACTAGGGACGGAGCAGTACTTC
NA	14	NA	TRBJ2-2	TRBV2	CASSVAGNTGELFF	TGTGCCAGCAGTGTGGCGGGCAACACCGGGGAGCTGTTTTTT
once	13	NA	TRBJ1-1	TRBV10-2	CASSVEVRTEAFF	TGCGCCAGCAGTGTTGAGGTGAGGACTGAAGCTTTCTTT
NA	15	NA	TRBJ2-2	TRBV5-8	CASSLVVRNTGELFF	TGTGCCAGCAGCTTGGTTGTTAGGAACACCGGGGAGCTGTTTTTT
NA	15	NA	TRBJ1-3	TRBV28	CASRTGTTSGNTIYF	TGTGCCAGCAGAACCGGGACAACCTCTGGAAACACCATATATTTT
NA	13	NA	TRBJ1-3	TRBV10-3	CAISESNPGVILF	TGTGCCATCAGTGAGTCGAACCCAGGGGTGATCTTATTT
many	15	NA	TRBJ2-5	TRBV6-5	CASPSNRDVGETQYF	TGTGCCAGCCCCTCCAACAGGGACGTAGGAGAGACCCAGTACTTC